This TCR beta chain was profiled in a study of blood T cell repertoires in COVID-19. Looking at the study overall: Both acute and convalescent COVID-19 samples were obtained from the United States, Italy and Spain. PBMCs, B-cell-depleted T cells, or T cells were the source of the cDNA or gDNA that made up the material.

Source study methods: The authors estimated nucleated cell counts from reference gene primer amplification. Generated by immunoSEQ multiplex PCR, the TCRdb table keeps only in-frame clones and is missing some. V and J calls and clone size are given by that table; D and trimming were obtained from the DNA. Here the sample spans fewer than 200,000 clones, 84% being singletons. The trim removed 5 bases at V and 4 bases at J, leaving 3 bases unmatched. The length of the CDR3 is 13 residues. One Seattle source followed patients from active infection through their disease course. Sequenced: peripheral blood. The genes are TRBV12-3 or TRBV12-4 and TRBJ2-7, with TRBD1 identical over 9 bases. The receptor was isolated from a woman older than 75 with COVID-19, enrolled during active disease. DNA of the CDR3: TGTGCCAGCAGTGGGACAGGGATTTACGAGCAGTACTTC. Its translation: CASSGTGIYEQYF.